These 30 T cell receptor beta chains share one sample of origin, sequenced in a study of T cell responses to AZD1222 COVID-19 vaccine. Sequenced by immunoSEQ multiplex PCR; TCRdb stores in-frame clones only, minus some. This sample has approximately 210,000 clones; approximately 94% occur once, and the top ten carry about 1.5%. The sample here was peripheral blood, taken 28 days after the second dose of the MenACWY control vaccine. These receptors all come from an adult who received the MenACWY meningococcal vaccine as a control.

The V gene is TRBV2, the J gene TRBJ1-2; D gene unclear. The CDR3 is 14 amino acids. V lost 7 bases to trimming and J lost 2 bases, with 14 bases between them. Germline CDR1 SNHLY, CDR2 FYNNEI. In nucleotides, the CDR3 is TGTGCCAGCATCGAAGACGATGCGAACTATGGCTACACCTTC. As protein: CASIEDDANYGYTF.

The CDR3 sequence is CASNPGNLNTEAFF. The CDR3 DNA sequence: TGTGCCAGCAACCCCGGTAACTTGAACACTGAAGCTTTCTTT. The chain is built from TRBV6-6 and TRBJ1-1; D call uncertain. This CDR3 is 14 amino acids long. Germline lookup yields CDR1 MNHNY and CDR2 SVGAGI (reference sequence). Deletions cut 7 bases from V and 0 bases from J, with 12 bases between.

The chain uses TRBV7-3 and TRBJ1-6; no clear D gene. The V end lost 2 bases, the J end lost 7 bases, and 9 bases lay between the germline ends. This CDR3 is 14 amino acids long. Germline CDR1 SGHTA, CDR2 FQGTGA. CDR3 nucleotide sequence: TGTGCCAGCAGCTTAGGGAGTAGGAATTCACCCCTCCACTTT. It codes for CASSLGSRNSPLHF.

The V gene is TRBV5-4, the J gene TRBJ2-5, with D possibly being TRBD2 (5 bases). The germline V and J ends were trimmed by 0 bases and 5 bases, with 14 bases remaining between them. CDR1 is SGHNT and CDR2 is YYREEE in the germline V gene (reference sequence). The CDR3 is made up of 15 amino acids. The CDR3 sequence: CASSLDQGRGETQYF. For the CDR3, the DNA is TGTGCCAGCAGCTTGGACCAAGGTCGCGGGGAGACCCAGTACTTC.

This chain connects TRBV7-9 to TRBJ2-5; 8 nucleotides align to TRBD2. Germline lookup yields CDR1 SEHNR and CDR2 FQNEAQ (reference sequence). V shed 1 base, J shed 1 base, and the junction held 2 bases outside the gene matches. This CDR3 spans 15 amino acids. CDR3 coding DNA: TGTGCCAGCAGCTTAGTACTAGCGGCCCAAGAGACCCAGTACTTC. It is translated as CASSLVLAAQETQYF.

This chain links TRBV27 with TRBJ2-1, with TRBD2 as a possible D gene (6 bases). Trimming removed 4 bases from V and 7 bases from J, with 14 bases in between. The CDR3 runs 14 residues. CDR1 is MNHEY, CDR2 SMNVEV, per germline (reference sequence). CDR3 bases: TGTGCCAGCAGTTACGGGAGACTGTGGAATGAGCAGTTCTTC. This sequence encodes CASSYGRLWNEQFF.

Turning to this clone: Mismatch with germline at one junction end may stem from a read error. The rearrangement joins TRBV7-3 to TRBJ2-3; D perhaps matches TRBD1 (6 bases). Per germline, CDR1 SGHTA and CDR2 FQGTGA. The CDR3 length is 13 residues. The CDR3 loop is CASSLTRGDTQYF. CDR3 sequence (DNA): TGTGCCAGCAGCCTAACCAGGGGCGATACGCAGTATTTT.

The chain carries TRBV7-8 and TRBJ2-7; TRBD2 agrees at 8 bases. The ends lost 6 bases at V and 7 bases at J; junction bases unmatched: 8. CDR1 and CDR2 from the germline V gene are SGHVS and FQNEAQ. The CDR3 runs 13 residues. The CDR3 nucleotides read TGTGCCAGCAGATATAGCGGGATAGGGGAGCAGTACTTC. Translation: CASRYSGIGEQYF.

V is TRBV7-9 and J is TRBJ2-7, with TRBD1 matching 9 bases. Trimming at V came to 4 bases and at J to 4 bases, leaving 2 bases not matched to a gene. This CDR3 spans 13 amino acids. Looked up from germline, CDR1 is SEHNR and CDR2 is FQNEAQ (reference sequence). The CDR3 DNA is TGTGCCAGCAGCTACAGGGGGCCGTACGAGCAGTACTTC. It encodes CASSYRGPYEQYF.

CDR3 sequence: CASRQGPYTGELFF. The CDR3 region has the DNA TGTGCCAGCAGGCAGGGTCCCTACACCGGGGAGCTGTTTTTT. The chain employs TRBV7-2 and TRBJ2-2; D is perhaps TRBD1 (5 bases). This CDR3 region has 14 residues. The V end lost 6 bases, the J end lost 3 bases, and 11 bases lay between the germline ends. The germline V gene encodes CDR1 SGHTA and CDR2 FQGNSA. Filled out from reference TRBV7-2 and TRBJ2-2, the complete variable domain reads GAGVSQSPSNKVTEKGKDVELRCDPISGHTALYWYRQSLGQGLEFLIYFQGNSAPDKSGLPSDRFSAERTGGSVSTLTIQRTQQEDSAVYLCASRQGPYTGELFFGEGSRLTVL.

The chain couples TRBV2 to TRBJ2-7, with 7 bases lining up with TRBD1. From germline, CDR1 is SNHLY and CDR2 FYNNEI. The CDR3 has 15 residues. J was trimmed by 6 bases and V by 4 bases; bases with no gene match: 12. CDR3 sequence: CASSGQGPSGSEQYF. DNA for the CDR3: TGTGCCAGCAGTGGACAGGGCCCGTCAGGGAGCGAGCAGTACTTC.

This CDR3 reads CASGAPGTSYEQYF. As DNA, the CDR3 is TGTGCCAGCGGAGCCCCCGGGACTAGCTACGAGCAGTACTTC. This chain connects TRBV28 to TRBJ2-7; 8 bases map to TRBD2. This CDR3 is 14 amino acids long. Germline CDR1 is MDHEN and CDR2 is SYDVKM. The V segment lost 8 bases and the J segment 3 bases; nucleotides outside the gene matches: 9.

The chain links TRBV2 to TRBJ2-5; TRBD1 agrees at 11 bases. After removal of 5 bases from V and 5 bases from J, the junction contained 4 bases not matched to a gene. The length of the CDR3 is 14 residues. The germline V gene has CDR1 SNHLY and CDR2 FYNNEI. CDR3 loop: CASSRDRGSETQYF. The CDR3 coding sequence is TGTGCCAGCAGTCGGGACAGGGGGTCTGAGACCCAGTACTTC.

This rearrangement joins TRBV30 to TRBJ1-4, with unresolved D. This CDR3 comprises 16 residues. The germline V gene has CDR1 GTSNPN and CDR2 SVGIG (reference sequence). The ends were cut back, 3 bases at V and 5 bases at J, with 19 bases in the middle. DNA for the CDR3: TGTGCCTGGAGGGACTGGCAGGCCGTCGGGAATGAAAAACTGTTTTTT. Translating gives CAWRDWQAVGNEKLFF.

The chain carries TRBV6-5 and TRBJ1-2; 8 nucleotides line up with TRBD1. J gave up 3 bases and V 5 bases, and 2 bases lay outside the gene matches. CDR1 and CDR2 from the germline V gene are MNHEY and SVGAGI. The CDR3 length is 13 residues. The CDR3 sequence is CASSQTGDYGYTF. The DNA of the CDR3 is TGTGCCAGCAGTCAGACAGGGGACTATGGCTACACCTTC.

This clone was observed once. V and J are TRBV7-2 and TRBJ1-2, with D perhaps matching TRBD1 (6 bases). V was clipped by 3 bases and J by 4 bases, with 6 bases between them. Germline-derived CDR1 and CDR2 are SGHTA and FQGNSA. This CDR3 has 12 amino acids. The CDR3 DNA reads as TGTGCCAGCAGCTTGGACAGCTATGGCTACACCTTC. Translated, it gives CASSLDSYGYTF.

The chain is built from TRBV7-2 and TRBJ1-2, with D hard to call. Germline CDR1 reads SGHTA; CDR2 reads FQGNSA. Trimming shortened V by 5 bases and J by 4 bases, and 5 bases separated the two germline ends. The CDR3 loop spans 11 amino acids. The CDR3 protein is CASSPTYGYTF. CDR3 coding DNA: TGTGCCAGCAGCCCAACCTATGGCTACACCTTC.

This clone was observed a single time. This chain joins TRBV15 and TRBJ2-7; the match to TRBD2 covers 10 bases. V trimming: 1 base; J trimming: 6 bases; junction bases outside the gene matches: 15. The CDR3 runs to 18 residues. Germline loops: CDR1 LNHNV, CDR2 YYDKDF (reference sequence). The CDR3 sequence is CATSRGASGGPYVSEQYF. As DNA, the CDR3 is TGTGCCACCAGCAGAGGGGCTAGCGGGGGTCCTTACGTCTCCGAGCAGTACTTC.

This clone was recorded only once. CDR3 in amino acids: CASSIRDSSVGANVLTF. CDR3 nucleotides: TGTGCCAGCTCAATCCGGGACAGTTCTGTTGGGGCCAACGTCCTGACTTTC. The chain has TRBV18 and TRBJ2-6, with TRBD1 matching over 7 bases. The CDR3 runs to 17 residues. The V segment lost 5 bases and the J segment 3 bases; nucleotides outside the gene matches: 10. Germline CDR1 is KGHSH and CDR2 is LQKENI.

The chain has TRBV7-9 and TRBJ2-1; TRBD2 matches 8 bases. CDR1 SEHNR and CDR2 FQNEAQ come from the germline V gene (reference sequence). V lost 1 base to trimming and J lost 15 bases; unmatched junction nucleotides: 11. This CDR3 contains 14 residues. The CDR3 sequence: CASSLGGLVGRGFF. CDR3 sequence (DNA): TGTGCCAGCAGCTTAGGGGGACTAGTAGGCCGAGGGTTCTTC.

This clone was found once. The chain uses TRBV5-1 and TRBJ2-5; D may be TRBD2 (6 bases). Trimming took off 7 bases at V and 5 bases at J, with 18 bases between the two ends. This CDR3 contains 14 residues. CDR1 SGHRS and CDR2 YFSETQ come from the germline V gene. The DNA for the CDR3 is TGCGCCAGCCAACTCGAACGGGGGAAGGAGACCCAGTACTTC. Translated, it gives CASQLERGKETQYF.

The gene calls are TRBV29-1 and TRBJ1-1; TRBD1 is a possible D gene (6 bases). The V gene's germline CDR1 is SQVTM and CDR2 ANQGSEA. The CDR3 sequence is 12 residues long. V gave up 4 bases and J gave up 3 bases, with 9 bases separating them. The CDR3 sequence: CSVVPGDTEAFF. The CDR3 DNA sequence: TGCAGCGTTGTCCCAGGGGACACTGAAGCTTTCTTT.

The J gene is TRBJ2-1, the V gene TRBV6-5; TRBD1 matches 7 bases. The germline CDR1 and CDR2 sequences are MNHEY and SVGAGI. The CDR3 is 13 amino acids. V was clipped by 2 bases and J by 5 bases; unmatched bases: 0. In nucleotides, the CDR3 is TGTGCCAGCAGTTACGGACAGGACAATGAGCAGTTCTTC. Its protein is CASSYGQDNEQFF.

This CDR3 is CASSPVGSSYNEQFF. The CDR3 region has the DNA TGCGCCAGCAGCCCGGTCGGTAGCTCCTACAATGAGCAGTTCTTC. The chain has TRBV5-1 and TRBJ2-1; D unclear. The CDR3 totals 15 residues. The germline V gene has CDR1 SGHRS and CDR2 YFSETQ. The germline V and J ends were trimmed by 4 bases and 0 bases, with 11 bases remaining between them.

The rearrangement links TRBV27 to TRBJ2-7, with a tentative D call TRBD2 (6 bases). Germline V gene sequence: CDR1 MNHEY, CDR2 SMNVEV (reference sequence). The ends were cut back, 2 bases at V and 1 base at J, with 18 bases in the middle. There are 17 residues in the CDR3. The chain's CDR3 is CASSLRPWGSGSYEQYF. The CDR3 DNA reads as TGTGCCAGCAGTTTACGGCCCTGGGGCAGCGGGTCCTACGAGCAGTACTTC.

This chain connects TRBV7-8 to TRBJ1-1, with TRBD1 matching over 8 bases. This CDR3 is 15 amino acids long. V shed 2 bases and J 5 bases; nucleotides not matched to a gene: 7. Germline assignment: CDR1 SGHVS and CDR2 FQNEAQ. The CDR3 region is CASSLIQGAGTEAFF. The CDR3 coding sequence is TGTGCCAGCAGCTTAATTCAGGGGGCAGGGACTGAAGCTTTCTTT.

The CDR3 DNA reads TGCGCCAGCAGCCATCGGGACAGGGGGATCACCGGGGAGCTGTTTTTT. Amino acid sequence: CASSHRDRGITGELFF. The chain employs TRBV4-1 and TRBJ2-2; 11 nucleotides align to TRBD1. V shed 3 bases, J shed 4 bases, and the junction held 4 bases outside the gene matches. This CDR3 has 16 amino acids. Germline loops: CDR1 MGHRA, CDR2 YSYEKL.

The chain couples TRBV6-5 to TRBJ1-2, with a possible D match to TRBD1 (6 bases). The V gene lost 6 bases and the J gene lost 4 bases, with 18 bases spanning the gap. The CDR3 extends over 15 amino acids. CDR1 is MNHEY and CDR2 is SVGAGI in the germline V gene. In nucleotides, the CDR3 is TGTGCCAGCAGCGGTCAAGGGGGAGGGACCTATGGCTACACCTTC. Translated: CASSGQGGGTYGYTF.

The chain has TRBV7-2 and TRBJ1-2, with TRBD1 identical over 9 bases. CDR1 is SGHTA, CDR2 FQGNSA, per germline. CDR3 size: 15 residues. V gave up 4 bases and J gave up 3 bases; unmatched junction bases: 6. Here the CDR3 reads CASSSRTGADYGYTF. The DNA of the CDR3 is TGTGCCAGCAGCTCTAGGACAGGGGCGGACTATGGCTACACCTTC. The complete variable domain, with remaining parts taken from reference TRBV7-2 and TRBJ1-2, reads GAGVSQSPSNKVTEKGKDVELRCDPISGHTALYWYRQSLGQGLEFLIYFQGNSAPDKSGLPSDRFSAERTGGSVSTLTIQRTQQEDSAVYLCASSSRTGADYGYTFGSGTRLTVV.

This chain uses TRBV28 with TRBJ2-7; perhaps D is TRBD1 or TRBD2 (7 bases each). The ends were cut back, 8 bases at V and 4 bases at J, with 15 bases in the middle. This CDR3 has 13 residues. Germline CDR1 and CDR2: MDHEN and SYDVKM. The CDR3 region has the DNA TGTGCCAGCGTACAGGGGAGGGGGTACGAGCAGTACTTC. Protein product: CASVQGRGYEQYF. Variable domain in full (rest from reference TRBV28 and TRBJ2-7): DVKVTQSSRYLVKRTGEKVFLECVQDMDHENMFWYRQDPGLGLRLIYFSYDVKMKEKGDIPEGYSVSREKKERFSLILESASTNQTSMYLCASVQGRGYEQYFGPGTRLTVT.